This T cell receptor (beta chain) comes out of a study of human T cells and chemical hapten exposure. Broader study findings: Donors' alopecia may make their immune response differ from healthy people's.

As for time point: patch test 2, 6 weeks after DPC sensitization. Treatment of the sample: therapeutic diphenylcyclopropenone sensitization with weekly scalp DPC. Unseparated into fractions, whole blood served as the source from which total RNA was extracted. The CDR3 contains 13 residues. V was cut by 3 bases and J by 7 bases, with 12 bases left in between. With respect to this clonotype: Its cognate antigen is unknown.

TCRdb reprocessed the RACE reads with MiXCR, giving one entry per CDR3 protein. Of 100,000 or so distinct CDR3 sequences in the sample, over 7.5% were seen once. Sequences were derived from whole blood, sampled in connection with sensitization to the hapten diphenylcyclopropenone (DPC). This clonotype originated in a woman aged 35 to 49 with alopecia areata. Some clones in this sample may be carry-over from other donors' samples. The gene calls are TRBV12-3 or TRBV12-4 and TRBJ1-2; TRBD1 is a possible D gene (5 bases). For the CDR3, the DNA is TGTGCCAGCAGTTTTGGCAGGGAGGCTGGCTACACCTTC. This codes for CASSFGREAGYTF.